What follows describes a single TCR beta chain. Original analysis: Amplification of reference gene primers provided the estimated nucleated cell counts. Method: immunoSEQ multiplex PCR; TCRdb's copy keeps in-frame clones and lacks some. V, J and clone size are those of that table, while D and trimming were read from the DNA. The sample contains a few hundred thousand clones, nearly 90% of which appear only once. The sample belongs to a study of blood T cell repertoires in COVID-19. Study context: T cells, B-cell-depleted T cells, or PBMCs supplied cDNA or gDNA.

V was shortened by 0 bases and J by 3 bases, with 6 bases between the two germline ends. Germline V gene data show CDR1 as KGHSH and CDR2 as LQKENI. This CDR3 is built from 13 residues. The Seattle site enrolled patients during active infection and followed them longitudinally. The chain has TRBV18 and TRBJ2-7; D unclear. Specimen: peripheral blood. The source is a woman between 25 and 40 years old with COVID-19, enrolled during active disease. The CDR3 coding sequence is TGTGCCAGCTCACCACCGGTCGGCTACGAGCAGTACTTC. Its translation: CASSPPVGYEQYF.